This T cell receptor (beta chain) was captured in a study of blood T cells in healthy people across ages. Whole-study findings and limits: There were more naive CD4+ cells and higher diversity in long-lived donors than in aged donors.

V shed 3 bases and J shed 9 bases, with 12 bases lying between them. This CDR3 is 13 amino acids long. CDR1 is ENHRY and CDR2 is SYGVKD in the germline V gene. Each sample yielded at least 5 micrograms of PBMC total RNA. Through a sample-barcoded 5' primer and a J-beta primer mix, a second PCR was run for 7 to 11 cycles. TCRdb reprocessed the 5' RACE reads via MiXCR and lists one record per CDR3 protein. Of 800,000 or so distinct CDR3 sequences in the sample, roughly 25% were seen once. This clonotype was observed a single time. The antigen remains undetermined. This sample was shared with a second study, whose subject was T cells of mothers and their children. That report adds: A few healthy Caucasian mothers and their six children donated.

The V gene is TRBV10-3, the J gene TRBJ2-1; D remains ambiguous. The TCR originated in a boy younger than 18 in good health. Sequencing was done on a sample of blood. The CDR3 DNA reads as TGTGCCATCAGTGACAGGATAGCTCCTGAGCAGTTCTTC. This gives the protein CAISDRIAPEQFF.